Given below is one TCR beta chain in context. Its antigen is undetermined. This entry belongs to a study of cytomegalovirus exposure and HLA in healthy donors. Study-wide context: The same platform was used for the 130 or so validation repertoires and the 600 to 700 first-cohort repertoires, a later analysis reported.

Repertoires were generated with immunoSEQ multiplex PCR, while TCRdb's copy carries only in-frame clones and drops some. The sample includes around 70,000 clones, 90% to 95% of them seen just once. Study conclusions and caveats: Most TCR sequences were rare, but some public TCRs occurred in many donors. In the 120 or so validation repertoires, roughly 94% of cluster scores exceeded 0, per a later analysis.

Sample: PBMCs. The sequence was obtained from a man younger than 35 in good health and CMV-seronegative.

CDR3 sequence reads: CASSFSAGTTSYEQYF. CDR3 in DNA: TGTGCCAGCAGTTTCTCTGCCGGGACTACATCCTACGAGCAGTACTTC. The chain links TRBV28 to TRBJ2-7; TRBD2 matches at 7 bases. The CDR3 loop spans 16 amino acids. V shed 3 bases, J shed 1 base, and the junction held 9 bases outside the gene matches. Germline V lookup: CDR1 MDHEN, CDR2 SYDVKM.